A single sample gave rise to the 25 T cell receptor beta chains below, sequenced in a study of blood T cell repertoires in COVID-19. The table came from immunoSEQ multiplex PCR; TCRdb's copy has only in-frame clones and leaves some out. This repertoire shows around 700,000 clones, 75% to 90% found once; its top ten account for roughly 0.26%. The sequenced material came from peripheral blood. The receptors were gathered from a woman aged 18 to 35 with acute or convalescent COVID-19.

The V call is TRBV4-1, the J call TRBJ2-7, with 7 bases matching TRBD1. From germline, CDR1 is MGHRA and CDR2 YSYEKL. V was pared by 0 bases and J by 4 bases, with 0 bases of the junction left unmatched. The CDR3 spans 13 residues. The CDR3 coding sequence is TGCGCCAGCAGCCAAGAGGGACAGTACGAGCAGTACTTC. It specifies CASSQEGQYEQYF.

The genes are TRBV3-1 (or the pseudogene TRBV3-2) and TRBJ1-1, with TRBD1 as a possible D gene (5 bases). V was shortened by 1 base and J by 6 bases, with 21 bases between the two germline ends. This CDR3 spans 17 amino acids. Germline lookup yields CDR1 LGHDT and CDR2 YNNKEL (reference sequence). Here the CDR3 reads CASSQARFWGGRAEAFF. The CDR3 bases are TGTGCCAGCAGCCAAGCCCGATTTTGGGGGGGACGGGCTGAAGCTTTCTTT.

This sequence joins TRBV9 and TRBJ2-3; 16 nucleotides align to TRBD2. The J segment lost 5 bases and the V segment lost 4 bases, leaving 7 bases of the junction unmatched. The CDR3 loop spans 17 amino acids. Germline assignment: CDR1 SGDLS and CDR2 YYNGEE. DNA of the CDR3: TGTGCCAGCAGCCCCTCCGGGACTAGCGGGAGGGGAGATACGCAGTATTTT. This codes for CASSPSGTSGRGDTQYF.

CDR3 protein: CASSMSSRGRMNGYTF. In DNA, the CDR3 is TGTGCCAGTAGTATGTCTTCTAGGGGGCGGATGAATGGCTACACCTTC. This chain uses TRBV19 with TRBJ1-2; 7 bases line up with TRBD1. V was pared by 3 bases and J by 6 bases, with 13 bases of the junction left unmatched. This CDR3 is built from 16 residues. CDR1 LNHDA and CDR2 SQIVND come from the germline V gene (reference sequence).

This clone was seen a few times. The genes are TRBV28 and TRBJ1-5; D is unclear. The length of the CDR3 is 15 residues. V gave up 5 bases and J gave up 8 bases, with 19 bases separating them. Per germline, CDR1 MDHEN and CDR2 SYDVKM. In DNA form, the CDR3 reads TGTGCCAGCAGTACCTCTCTTCGGGGAAGGAAGCCCCAGCATTTT. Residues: CASSTSLRGRKPQHF.

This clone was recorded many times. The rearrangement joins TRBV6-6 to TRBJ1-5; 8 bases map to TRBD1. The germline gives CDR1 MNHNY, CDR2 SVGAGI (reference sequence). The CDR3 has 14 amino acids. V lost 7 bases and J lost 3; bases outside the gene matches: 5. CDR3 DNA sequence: TGTGCCAGCACCTCGACAGGGGACAATCAGCCCCAGCATTTT. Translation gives CASTSTGDNQPQHF.

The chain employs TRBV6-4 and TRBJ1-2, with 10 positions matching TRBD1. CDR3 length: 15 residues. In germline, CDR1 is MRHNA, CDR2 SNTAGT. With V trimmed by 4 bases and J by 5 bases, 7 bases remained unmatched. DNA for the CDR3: TGTGCCAGCAGTGGGACCGGACAGGGGGGATATGGCTACACCTTC. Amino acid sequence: CASSGTGQGGYGYTF.

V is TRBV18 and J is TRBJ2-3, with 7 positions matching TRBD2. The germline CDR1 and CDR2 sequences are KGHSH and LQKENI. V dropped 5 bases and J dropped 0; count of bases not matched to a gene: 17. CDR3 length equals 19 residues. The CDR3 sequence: CASSAFEYLRGSSTDTQYF. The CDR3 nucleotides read TGTGCCAGCTCAGCCTTTGAATATTTGCGGGGGAGCAGCACAGATACGCAGTATTTT.

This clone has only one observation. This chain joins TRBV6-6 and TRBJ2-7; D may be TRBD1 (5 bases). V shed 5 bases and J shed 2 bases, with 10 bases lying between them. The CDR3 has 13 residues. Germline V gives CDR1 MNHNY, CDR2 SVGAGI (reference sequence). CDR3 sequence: CASSLDSAYEQYF. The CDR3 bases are TGTGCCAGCAGTCTTGACAGCGCCTACGAGCAGTACTTC.

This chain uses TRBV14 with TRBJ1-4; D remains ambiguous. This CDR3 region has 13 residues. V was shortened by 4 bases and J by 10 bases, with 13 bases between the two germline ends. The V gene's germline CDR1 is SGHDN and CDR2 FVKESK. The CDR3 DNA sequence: TGTGCCAGCAGCCCCCTCCTAGAGGGAAAACTGTTTTTT. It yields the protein CASSPLLEGKLFF. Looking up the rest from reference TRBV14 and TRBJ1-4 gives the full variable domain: EAGVTQFPSHSVIEKGQTVTLRCDPISGHDNLYWYRRVMGKEIKFLLHFVKESKQDESGMPNNRFLAERTGGTYSTLKVQPAELEDSGVYFCASSPLLEGKLFFGSGTQLSVL.

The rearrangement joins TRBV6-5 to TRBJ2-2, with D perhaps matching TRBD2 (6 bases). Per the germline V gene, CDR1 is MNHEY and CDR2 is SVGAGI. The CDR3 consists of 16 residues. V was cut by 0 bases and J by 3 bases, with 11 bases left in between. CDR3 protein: CASSYSIAAHTGELFF. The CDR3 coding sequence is TGTGCCAGCAGTTACTCGATAGCGGCTCACACCGGGGAGCTGTTTTTT.

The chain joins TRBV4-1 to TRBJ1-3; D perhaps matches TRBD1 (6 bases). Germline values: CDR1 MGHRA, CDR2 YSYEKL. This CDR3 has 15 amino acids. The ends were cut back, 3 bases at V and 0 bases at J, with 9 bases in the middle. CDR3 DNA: TGCGCCAGCAGCCATAGAGGGGGCTCTGGAAACACCATATATTTT. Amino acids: CASSHRGGSGNTIYF.

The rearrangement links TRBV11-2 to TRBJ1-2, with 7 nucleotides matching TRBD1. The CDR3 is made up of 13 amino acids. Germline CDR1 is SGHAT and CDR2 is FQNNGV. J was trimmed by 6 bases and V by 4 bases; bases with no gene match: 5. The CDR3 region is CASSSGTANGYTF. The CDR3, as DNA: TGTGCCAGCAGCTCAGGGACAGCTAATGGCTACACCTTC.

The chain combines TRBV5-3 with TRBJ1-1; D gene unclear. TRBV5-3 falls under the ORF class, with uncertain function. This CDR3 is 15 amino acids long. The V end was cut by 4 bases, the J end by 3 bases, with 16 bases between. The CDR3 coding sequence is TGTGCCAGAAGCCTGGGGTTGGAGAGGGACACTGAAGCTTTCTTT. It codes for CARSLGLERDTEAFF.

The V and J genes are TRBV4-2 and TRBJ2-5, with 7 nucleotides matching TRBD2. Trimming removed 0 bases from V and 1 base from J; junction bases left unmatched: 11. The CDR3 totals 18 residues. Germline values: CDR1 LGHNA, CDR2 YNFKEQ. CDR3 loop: CASSQDNRAGLPQETQYF. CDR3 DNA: TGTGCCAGCAGCCAAGATAATAGAGCGGGGCTCCCCCAAGAGACCCAGTACTTC.

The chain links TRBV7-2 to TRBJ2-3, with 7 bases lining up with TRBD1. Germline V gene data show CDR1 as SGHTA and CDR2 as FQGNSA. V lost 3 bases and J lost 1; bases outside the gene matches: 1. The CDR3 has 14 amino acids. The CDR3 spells CASSFDRGTDTQYF. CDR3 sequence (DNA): TGTGCCAGCAGCTTTGACAGGGGCACAGATACGCAGTATTTT.

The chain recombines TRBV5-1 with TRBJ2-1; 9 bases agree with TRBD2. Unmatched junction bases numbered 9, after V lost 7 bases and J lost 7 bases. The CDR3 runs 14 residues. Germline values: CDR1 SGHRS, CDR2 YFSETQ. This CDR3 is CASAPRGGENEQFF. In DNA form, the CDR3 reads TGCGCCAGCGCGCCCCGCGGGGGGGAAAATGAGCAGTTCTTC.

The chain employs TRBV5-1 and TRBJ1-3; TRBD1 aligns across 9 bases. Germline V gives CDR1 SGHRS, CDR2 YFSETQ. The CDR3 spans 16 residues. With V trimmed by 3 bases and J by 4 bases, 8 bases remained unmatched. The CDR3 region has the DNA TGCGCCAGCAGCTGGAGCCAGGGGACAGGGGGAAACACCATATATTTT. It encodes CASSWSQGTGGNTIYF.

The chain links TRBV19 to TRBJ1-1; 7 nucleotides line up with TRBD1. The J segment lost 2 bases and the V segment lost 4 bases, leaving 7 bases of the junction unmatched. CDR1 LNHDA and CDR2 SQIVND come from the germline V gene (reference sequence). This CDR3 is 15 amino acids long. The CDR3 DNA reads TGTGCCAGTAGTAGACAGGGCGCTGGAAACACTGAAGCTTTCTTT. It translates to CASSRQGAGNTEAFF.

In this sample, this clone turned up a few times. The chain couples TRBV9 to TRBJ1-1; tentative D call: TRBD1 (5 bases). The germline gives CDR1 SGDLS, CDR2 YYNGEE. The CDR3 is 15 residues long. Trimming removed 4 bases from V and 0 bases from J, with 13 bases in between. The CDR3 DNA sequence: TGTGCCAGCAGCTCCCGTGGGGCCATGAACACTGAAGCTTTCTTT. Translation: CASSSRGAMNTEAFF. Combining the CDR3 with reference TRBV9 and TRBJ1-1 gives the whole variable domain DSGVTQTPKHLITATGQRVTLRCSPRSGDLSVYWYQQSLDQGLQFLIQYYNGEERAKGNILERFSAQQFPDLHSELNLSSLELGDSALYFCASSSRGAMNTEAFFGQGTRLTVV.

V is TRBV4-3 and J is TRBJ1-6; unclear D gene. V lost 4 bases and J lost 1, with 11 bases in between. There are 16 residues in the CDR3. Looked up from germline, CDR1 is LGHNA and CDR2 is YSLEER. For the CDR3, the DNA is TGCGCCAGCAGCCCTGGCTGGGCGTCCTATAATTCACCCCTCCACTTT. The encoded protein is CASSPGWASYNSPLHF.

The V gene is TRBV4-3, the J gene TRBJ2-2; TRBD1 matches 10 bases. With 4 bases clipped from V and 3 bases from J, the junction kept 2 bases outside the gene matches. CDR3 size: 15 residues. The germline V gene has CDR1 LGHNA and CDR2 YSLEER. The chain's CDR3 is CASSRGQGDTGELFF. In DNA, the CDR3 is TGCGCCAGCAGCCGAGGACAGGGGGACACCGGGGAGCTGTTTTTT.

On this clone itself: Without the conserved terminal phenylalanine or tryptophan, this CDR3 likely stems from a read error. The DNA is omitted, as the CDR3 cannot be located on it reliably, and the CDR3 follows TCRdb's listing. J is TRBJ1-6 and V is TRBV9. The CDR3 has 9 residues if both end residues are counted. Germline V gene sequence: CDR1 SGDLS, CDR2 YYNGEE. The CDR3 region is CASSVVIRA.

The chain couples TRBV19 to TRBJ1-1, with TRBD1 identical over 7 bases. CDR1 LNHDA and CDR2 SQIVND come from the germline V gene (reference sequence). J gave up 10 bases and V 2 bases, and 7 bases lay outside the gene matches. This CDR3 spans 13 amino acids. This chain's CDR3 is CASSIIGGGGAFF. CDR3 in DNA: TGTGCCAGTAGTATAATTGGAGGGGGCGGAGCTTTCTTT.

The CDR3 region has the DNA TGTGCCAGCAGTGCGAGACAGGGAGTGAATGAAAAACTGTTTTTT. It codes for CASSARQGVNEKLFF. V and J are TRBV6-6 and TRBJ1-4; 7 bases agree with TRBD1. CDR3 length equals 15 residues. Germline V CDR1 and CDR2: MNHNY, SVGAGI (reference sequence). Losses at the gene ends were 5 bases for V and 5 bases for J; bases not matched to a gene: 8.